This is a list of T cell receptor beta chains from one sample in a study of OX40 agonist ivuxolimab in advanced cancers. Sequencing used immunoSEQ multiplex PCR; TCRdb keeps in-frame clones, though not all of them. The sample comprises about 73,000 clones, roughly 86% of which are singletons, and approximately 0.66% rests with the top ten. The sequenced sample was CD4+ or CD8+ T cells sorted from blood, obtained in a trial of the OX40 agonist ivuxolimab. The source is an adult with an advanced solid tumor such as melanoma, head and neck, liver or kidney cancer. Each CDR3 is given with its conserved first and last residue. Fields, in order: V gene, clone size, D gene, J gene, CDR3 protein, CDR3 DNA. A D gene is named only where the DNA matches it firmly. Size tells how often a clone was seen (once, few, many) or the class of an expanded clone, and some rows leave it out.

V gene: TRBV21-1; clone size: NA; D gene: NA; J gene: TRBJ2-4; CDR3 protein: CASSKERGLDKNIQYF; CDR3 DNA: TGTGCCAGCAGCAAAGAGAGAGGGTTAGACAAAAACATTCAGTACTTC
V gene: TRBV11-3; clone size: NA; D gene: NA; J gene: TRBJ2-3; CDR3 protein: CASSFEGSDTQYF; CDR3 DNA: TGTGCCAGCAGCTTTGAGGGGTCAGATACGCAGTATTTT
V gene: TRBV7-9; clone size: NA; D gene: NA; J gene: TRBJ2-7; CDR3 protein: CASSSAGWIPEYF; CDR3 DNA: TGTGCCAGCAGCTCGGCGGGCTGGATCCCGGAGTACTTC
V gene: TRBV5-1; clone size: NA; D gene: TRBD1; J gene: TRBJ2-7; CDR3 protein: CASSLAGTGTSYEQYF; CDR3 DNA: TGCGCCAGCAGCTTGGCCGGGACAGGGACGTCCTACGAGCAGTACTTC
V gene: TRBV9; clone size: NA; D gene: TRBD2; J gene: TRBJ2-5; CDR3 protein: CASSVGSGVGEETQYF; CDR3 DNA: TGTGCCAGCAGCGTAGGTAGCGGGGTAGGAGAAGAGACCCAGTACTTC
V gene: TRBV30; clone size: NA; D gene: NA; J gene: TRBJ1-4; CDR3 protein: CAWSGTRGIGEKLFF; CDR3 DNA: TGTGCCTGGAGCGGGACCAGGGGAATAGGTGAAAAACTGTTTTTT
V gene: TRBV7-2; clone size: NA; D gene: NA; J gene: TRBJ2-2; CDR3 protein: CASSLDMNTGELFF; CDR3 DNA: TGTGCCAGCAGCTTAGACATGAACACCGGGGAGCTGTTTTTT
V gene: TRBV18; clone size: NA; D gene: NA; J gene: TRBJ1-1; CDR3 protein: CASSPRGATEAFF; CDR3 DNA: TGTGCCAGCTCACCACGGGGGGCCACTGAAGCTTTCTTT
V gene: TRBV7-2; clone size: NA; D gene: TRBD2; J gene: TRBJ2-3; CDR3 protein: CASSLRTSGATDTQYF; CDR3 DNA: TGTGCCAGCAGCCTCCGCACTAGCGGGGCGACAGATACGCAGTATTTT
V gene: TRBV6-6; clone size: NA; D gene: TRBD2; J gene: TRBJ2-2; CDR3 protein: CASSSRASGVPGELFF; CDR3 DNA: TGTGCCAGCAGTTCCCGAGCCAGCGGGGTCCCCGGGGAGCTGTTTTTT
V gene: TRBV11-2; clone size: NA; D gene: NA; J gene: TRBJ2-7; CDR3 protein: CASSLSGPYEQYF; CDR3 DNA: TGTGCCAGCAGCTTATCAGGGCCCTACGAGCAGTACTTC
V gene: TRBV28; clone size: NA; D gene: NA; J gene: TRBJ2-7; CDR3 protein: CASRPITAYEQYF; CDR3 DNA: TGTGCCAGCAGACCTATAACGGCCTACGAGCAGTACTTC
V gene: TRBV2; clone size: NA; D gene: TRBD2; J gene: TRBJ2-6; CDR3 protein: CASSNLAGGATGANVLTF; CDR3 DNA: TGTGCCAGCAGCAATCTAGCGGGGGGGGCCACTGGGGCCAACGTCCTGACTTTC
V gene: TRBV27; clone size: NA; D gene: NA; J gene: TRBJ1-4; CDR3 protein: CASSLGWEREKLFF; CDR3 DNA: TGTGCCAGCAGTTTAGGTTGGGAGCGGGAAAAACTGTTTTTT
V gene: TRBV27; clone size: NA; D gene: NA; J gene: TRBJ2-2; CDR3 protein: CASSLSGTGELFF; CDR3 DNA: TGTGCCAGCAGTTTATCCGGCACCGGGGAGCTGTTTTTT
V gene: TRBV19; clone size: NA; D gene: TRBD1; J gene: TRBJ2-7; CDR3 protein: CASRKQGISYEQYF; CDR3 DNA: TGTGCCAGCCGGAAACAGGGGATTTCCTACGAGCAGTACTTC
V gene: TRBV7-9; clone size: NA; D gene: NA; J gene: TRBJ1-1; CDR3 protein: CASSSSELGNTEAFF; CDR3 DNA: TGTGCCAGCAGCTCCTCCGAGCTAGGGAACACTGAAGCTTTCTTT
V gene: TRBV5-8; clone size: NA; D gene: NA; J gene: TRBJ2-1; CDR3 protein: CASSLASGMNEQFF; CDR3 DNA: TGTGCCAGCAGCTTGGCCTCAGGGATGAATGAGCAGTTCTTC
V gene: TRBV25-1; clone size: NA; D gene: NA; J gene: TRBJ2-7; CDR3 protein: CASNQGLGEQYF; CDR3 DNA: TGTGCCAGCAATCAGGGGCTGGGCGAGCAGTACTTC
V gene: TRBV6-1; clone size: NA; D gene: NA; J gene: TRBJ1-1; CDR3 protein: CASRAGGPTGAEAFF; CDR3 DNA: TGTGCCAGCAGGGCCGGGGGTCCTACCGGGGCTGAAGCTTTCTTT
V gene: TRBV5-4; clone size: NA; D gene: NA; J gene: TRBJ2-2; CDR3 protein: CASRVEASANTGELFF; CDR3 DNA: TGTGCCAGCAGGGTTGAGGCGAGCGCGAACACCGGGGAGCTGTTTTTT
V gene: TRBV18; clone size: NA; D gene: NA; J gene: TRBJ2-3; CDR3 protein: CASSPGTGLTDTQYF; CDR3 DNA: TGTGCCAGCTCACCCGGTACGGGGCTAACAGATACGCAGTATTTT
V gene: TRBV7-6; clone size: NA; D gene: NA; J gene: TRBJ2-1; CDR3 protein: CASSLEARPSSYNEQFF; CDR3 DNA: TGTGCCAGCAGCTTAGAGGCGCGACCCAGCTCCTACAATGAGCAGTTCTTC
V gene: TRBV5-6; clone size: once; D gene: NA; J gene: TRBJ1-2; CDR3 protein: CASSLRQATRGYTF; CDR3 DNA: TGTGCCAGCAGCCTTCGACAGGCTACTAGGGGCTACACCTTC
V gene: TRBV5-1; clone size: NA; D gene: NA; J gene: TRBJ1-4; CDR3 protein: CASSLDTGLNEKLFF; CDR3 DNA: TGCGCCAGCAGCTTGGATACGGGGCTGAATGAAAAACTGTTTTTT
V gene: TRBV5-6; clone size: NA; D gene: NA; J gene: TRBJ1-1; CDR3 protein: CASGRSGLNTEAFF; CDR3 DNA: TGTGCCAGCGGGCGAAGTGGGTTAAACACTGAAGCTTTCTTT
V gene: TRBV29-1; clone size: once; D gene: TRBD1; J gene: TRBJ1-1; CDR3 protein: CSVGTGLMNTEAFF; CDR3 DNA: TGCAGCGTGGGGACAGGGCTTATGAACACTGAAGCTTTCTTT
V gene: TRBV2; clone size: NA; D gene: TRBD2; J gene: TRBJ2-5; CDR3 protein: CASSQGTSGETQYF; CDR3 DNA: TGTGCCAGCAGTCAAGGGACTAGCGGAGAGACCCAGTACTTC
V gene: TRBV7-2; clone size: NA; D gene: NA; J gene: TRBJ2-1; CDR3 protein: CASSLAGGREQFF; CDR3 DNA: TGTGCCAGCAGCTTAGCGGGGGGACGCGAGCAGTTCTTC
V gene: TRBV5-1; clone size: once; D gene: TRBD2; J gene: TRBJ2-2; CDR3 protein: CASSSLALNTGELFF; CDR3 DNA: TGCGCCAGCAGCTCACTAGCGTTGAACACCGGGGAGCTGTTTTTT
V gene: TRBV10-3; clone size: NA; D gene: NA; J gene: TRBJ2-7; CDR3 protein: CAISPVGPGEQYF; CDR3 DNA: TGTGCCATCAGTCCAGTCGGCCCGGGCGAGCAGTACTTC
V gene: TRBV4-3; clone size: NA; D gene: TRBD2; J gene: TRBJ2-3; CDR3 protein: CASSQEVFGGAGDTQYF; CDR3 DNA: TGCGCCAGCAGCCAAGAAGTTTTCGGGGGGGCCGGAGATACGCAGTATTTT
V gene: TRBV29-1; clone size: once; D gene: NA; J gene: TRBJ2-7; CDR3 protein: CSVLPNSYEQYF; CDR3 DNA: TGCAGCGTTCTCCCAAACTCCTACGAGCAGTACTTC
V gene: TRBV5-1; clone size: NA; D gene: NA; J gene: TRBJ2-7; CDR3 protein: CASSGGALTGEQYF; CDR3 DNA: TGCGCCAGCAGCGGCGGGGCTTTAACAGGGGAGCAGTACTTC
V gene: TRBV4-1; clone size: NA; D gene: NA; J gene: TRBJ2-7; CDR3 protein: CASSRTETYEQYF; CDR3 DNA: TGCGCCAGCAGCCGTACAGAGACCTACGAGCAGTACTTC
V gene: TRBV7-8; clone size: once; D gene: NA; J gene: TRBJ2-2; CDR3 protein: CASSLGRDTRTGELFF; CDR3 DNA: TGTGCCAGCAGCTTAGGACGGGACACACGCACCGGGGAGCTGTTTTTT
V gene: TRBV30; clone size: NA; D gene: NA; J gene: TRBJ1-5; CDR3 protein: CAWSVPRQAHQPQHF; CDR3 DNA: TGTGCCTGGAGTGTGCCAAGGCAGGCCCACCAGCCCCAGCATTTT
V gene: TRBV6-1; clone size: NA; D gene: NA; J gene: TRBJ1-2; CDR3 protein: CASSEALWGYGYTF; CDR3 DNA: TGTGCCAGCAGTGAAGCGCTATGGGGCTATGGCTACACCTTC
V gene: TRBV5-1; clone size: NA; D gene: NA; J gene: TRBJ2-7; CDR3 protein: CASSPGGYEQYF; CDR3 DNA: TGCGCCAGCAGCCCCGGGGGCTACGAGCAGTACTTC
V gene: TRBV20-1; clone size: NA; D gene: NA; J gene: TRBJ2-1; CDR3 protein: CSASGEQFF; CDR3 DNA: TGCAGTGCTAGCGGGGAGCAGTTCTTC
V gene: TRBV10-3; clone size: few; D gene: NA; J gene: TRBJ1-5; CDR3 protein: CAISESGGHQPQHF; CDR3 DNA: TGTGCCATCAGTGAGTCGGGGGGGCATCAGCCCCAGCATTTT
V gene: TRBV7-9; clone size: NA; D gene: NA; J gene: TRBJ1-3; CDR3 protein: CASSLAGSGNTIYF; CDR3 DNA: TGTGCCAGCAGCTTAGCCGGTAGTGGAAACACCATATATTTT
V gene: TRBV29-1; clone size: few; D gene: NA; J gene: TRBJ2-7; CDR3 protein: CSVVVDPYEQYF; CDR3 DNA: TGCAGCGTTGTGGTGGACCCCTACGAGCAGTACTTC
V gene: TRBV7-8; clone size: NA; D gene: NA; J gene: TRBJ1-1; CDR3 protein: CASSQGREAFF; CDR3 DNA: TGTGCCAGCAGCCAAGGGAGGGAAGCTTTCTTT
V gene: TRBV6-5; clone size: NA; D gene: NA; J gene: TRBJ2-7; CDR3 protein: CASSSGLASEQYF; CDR3 DNA: TGTGCCAGCAGTTCCGGCCTTGCCTCCGAGCAGTACTTC
V gene: TRBV4-3; clone size: NA; D gene: NA; J gene: TRBJ2-7; CDR3 protein: CASSQDARGDEQYF; CDR3 DNA: TGCGCCAGCAGCCAAGACGCCAGGGGGGACGAGCAGTACTTC
V gene: TRBV28; clone size: NA; D gene: TRBD1; J gene: TRBJ1-4; CDR3 protein: CASWRTGNNEKLFF; CDR3 DNA: TGTGCCAGCTGGCGGACAGGGAATAATGAAAAACTGTTTTTT
V gene: TRBV6-1; clone size: NA; D gene: NA; J gene: TRBJ1-2; CDR3 protein: CASSEGRVQGYTF; CDR3 DNA: TGTGCCAGCAGTGAAGGCAGGGTACAAGGCTACACCTTC